The present T cell receptor beta chain was sequenced within a study of blood T cells in healthy people across ages (dated by TCRdb to the mid-2010s). In the study overall: Template switching captured roughly one uniquely barcoded TCR beta cDNA molecule per two T cells in model experiments. Age-related changes in TCR beta repertoire diversity were measured in the study by deep sequencing normalized with unique cDNA molecular identifiers. Four age groups were formed from the donors: young (average 16 years), middle-aged (approximately 39), aged (more than 55) and long-lived (around 82). To avoid experimental bias, donors of different ages were spread randomly across the sequencing lanes. For two donors (one aged 18 to 30 and one aged 80 or older), the study analyzed two additional independent replicas of 1 million unique cDNA reads from the same blood draw. Broader findings and caveats from the paper: Observed TCR beta diversity per million T cells fell roughly linearly with age, and a significant reduction was already apparent by age around 40. Estimates of total diversity based on one million sequenced T cells were regarded as lower bounds and as underestimates. Conclusive comparison of naive and antigen-experienced compartments was prevented by the profiling of bulk unsorted PBMCs. Compared with the aged group, more naive CD4+ T cells, fewer expanded clones and increased TCR diversity were shown by the long-lived group, suggesting age selection. Because donor CMV infection status was unknown, age-related changes in expanded clonotypes were potentially confounded. Observed TCR beta diversity correlated strongly with the percentage of naive T cells measured by flow cytometry.

This clonotype came up a few times. Its antigen is still unknown. The sample holds no much larger clone one base away, and base qualities are not on file. Including the terminal cysteine and phenylalanine, the CDR3 comprises 13 residues. The CDR3 DNA has 39 bases and is translated from base 1. Reading the germline V gene (reference sequence) gives CDR1 DFQATT and CDR2 SNEGSKA. V is pared back by 6 bases and J by 9 bases, with 18 bases lying between the germline termini. Donors were approximately 42 systemically healthy Caucasian individuals from Russia aged roughly 6 to 90 years. Roughly 11 milliliters of peripheral blood were drawn from each donor into EDTA-treated Vacutainer tubes. Ficoll-Paque density-gradient centrifugation was used to isolate PBMCs, with at least 6.5 million per sample. Total RNA was extracted from PBMCs with Trizol reagent, with at least 6 micrograms obtained per sample. For every donor, flow cytometry on a PBMC aliquot measured the percentage of naive CD45RAhigh/CD27high T cells.

Libraries were prepared through 5' RACE. TCRdb records Illumina HiSeq 2500 as the sequencer. A second about 7 to 12 cycle PCR used a sample-barcoded 5' primer and a J-beta primer mix. A unique molecular identifier was introduced onto each TCR beta cDNA molecule by a template-switch 5' adaptor carrying 12 random nucleotides. Each sample yielded at least 2.5 million CDR3-containing paired-end reads. All of the RNA was converted into first-strand cDNA using the Mint cDNA synthesis kit, with a TRBC-specific oligonucleotide serving as the primer. Following uracil-DNA glycosylase treatment, a first 18-cycle PCR with universal primers M1SS and BC2_uni_R was performed on all cDNA. The original methods were these. Normalization of each sample was performed by random selection of 1 million high-quality reads, each carrying a distinct molecular identifier. Reads with shared molecular identifiers were discarded instead of being binned into consensus sequences. MiTCR, set to a Q25 quality threshold and the strictest error-elimination algorithm, was used for CDR3 identification, clonotype clustering and error correction. A nonparametric unseen species model with Euler transformation was used to estimate a lower bound on total TCR beta diversity. TCRdb passed the public sequencing reads through fastp at Q25 and MiXCR, retaining productive beta sequences. Here each entry gathers all rows of one CDR3 protein and keeps the most common genes and DNA. TCRdb's processing, not the authors' own work, is the source of the V and J calls. This sample has some 700,000 distinct CDR3 sequences in its table, and about 24% of those were observed once. Roughly 22% of the sample belongs to the ten largest clones.

This TCR came from a man in his sixties or seventies in good health. Here the chain combines TRBV20-1 and TRBJ2-1; the best D guess is TRBD2, with 6 bases matching. The sample was blood. This receptor has the CDR3 CSAQLEPGGEQFF. The nucleotide sequence is TGCAGTGCCCAACTCGAGCCCGGGGGTGAGCAGTTCTTC.